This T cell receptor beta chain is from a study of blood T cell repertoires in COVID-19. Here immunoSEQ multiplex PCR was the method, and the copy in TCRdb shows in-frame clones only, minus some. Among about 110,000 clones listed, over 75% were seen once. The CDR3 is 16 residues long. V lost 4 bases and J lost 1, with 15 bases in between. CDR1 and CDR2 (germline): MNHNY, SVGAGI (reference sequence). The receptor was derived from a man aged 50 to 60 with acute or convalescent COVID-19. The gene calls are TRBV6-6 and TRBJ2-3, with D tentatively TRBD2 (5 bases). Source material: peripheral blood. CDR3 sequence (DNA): TGTGCCAGCAGTTCCGGAGGTAATATGGGCACAGATACGCAGTATTTT. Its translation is CASSSGGNMGTDTQYF.